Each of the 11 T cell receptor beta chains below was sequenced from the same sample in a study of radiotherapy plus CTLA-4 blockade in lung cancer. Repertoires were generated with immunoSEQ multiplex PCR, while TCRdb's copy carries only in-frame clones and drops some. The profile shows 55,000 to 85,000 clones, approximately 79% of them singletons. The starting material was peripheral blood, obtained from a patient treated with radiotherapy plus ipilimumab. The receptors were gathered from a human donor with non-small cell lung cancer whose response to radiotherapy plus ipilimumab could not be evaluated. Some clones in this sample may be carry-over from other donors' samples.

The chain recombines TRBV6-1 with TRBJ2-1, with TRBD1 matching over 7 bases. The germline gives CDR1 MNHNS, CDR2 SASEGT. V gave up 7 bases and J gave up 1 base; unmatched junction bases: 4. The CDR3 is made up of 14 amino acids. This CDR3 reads CASTWTGSYNEQFF. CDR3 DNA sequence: TGTGCCAGCACCTGGACAGGTTCCTACAATGAGCAGTTCTTC.

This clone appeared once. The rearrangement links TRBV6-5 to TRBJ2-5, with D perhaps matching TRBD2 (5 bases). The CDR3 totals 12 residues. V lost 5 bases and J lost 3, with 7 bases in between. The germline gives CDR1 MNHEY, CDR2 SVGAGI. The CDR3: CASSPGEETQYF. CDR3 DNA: TGTGCCAGCAGTCCCGGGGAAGAGACCCAGTACTTC.

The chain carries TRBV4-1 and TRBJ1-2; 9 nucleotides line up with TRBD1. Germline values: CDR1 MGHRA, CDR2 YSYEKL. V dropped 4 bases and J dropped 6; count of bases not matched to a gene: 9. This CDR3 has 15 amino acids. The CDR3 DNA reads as TGCGCCAGCAGCCGAGACCCCCGACAGGGGGATGGCTACACCTTC. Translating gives CASSRDPRQGDGYTF.

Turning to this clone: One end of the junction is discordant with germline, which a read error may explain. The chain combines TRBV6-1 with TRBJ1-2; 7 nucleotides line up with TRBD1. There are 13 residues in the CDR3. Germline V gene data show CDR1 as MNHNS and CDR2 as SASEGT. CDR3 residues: CASREAGGYGYTF. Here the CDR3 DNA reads TGTGCCAGCAGGGAAGCAGGGGGTTATGGCTACACCTTC.

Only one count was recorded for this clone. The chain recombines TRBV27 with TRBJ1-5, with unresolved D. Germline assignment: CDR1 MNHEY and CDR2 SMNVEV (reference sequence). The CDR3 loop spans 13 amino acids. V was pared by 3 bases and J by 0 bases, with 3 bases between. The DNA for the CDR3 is TGTGCCAGCAGTTTCCATAGCAATCAGCCCCAGCATTTT. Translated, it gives CASSFHSNQPQHF.

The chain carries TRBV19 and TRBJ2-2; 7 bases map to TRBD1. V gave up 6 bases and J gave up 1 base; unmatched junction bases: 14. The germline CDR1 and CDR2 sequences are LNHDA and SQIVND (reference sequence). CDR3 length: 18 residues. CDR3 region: CASSPYLETGRNTGELFF. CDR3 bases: TGTGCCAGTAGCCCATACCTGGAGACAGGGAGGAACACCGGGGAGCTGTTTTTT. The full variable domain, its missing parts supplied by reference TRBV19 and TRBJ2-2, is DGGITQSPKYLFRKEGQNVTLSCEQNLNHDAMYWYRQDPGQGLRLIYYSQIVNDFQKGDIAEGYSVSREKKESFPLTVTSAQKNPTAFYLCASSPYLETGRNTGELFFGEGSRLTVL.

Here the CDR3 reads CASSYEGAIGNTIYF. CDR3 in DNA: TGTGCCAGCAGTTACGAGGGCGCGATTGGAAACACCATATATTTT. This sequence joins TRBV6-5 and TRBJ1-3; the D is unclear. CDR3 length equals 15 residues. Germline lookup yields CDR1 MNHEY and CDR2 SVGAGI. Trimming took off 2 bases at V and 3 bases at J, with 11 bases between the two ends.

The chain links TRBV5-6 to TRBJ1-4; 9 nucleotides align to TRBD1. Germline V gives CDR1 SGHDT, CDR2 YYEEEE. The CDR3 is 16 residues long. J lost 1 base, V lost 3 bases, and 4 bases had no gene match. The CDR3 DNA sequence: TGTGCCAGCAGCTCCTCGGGACAGGGAACTAATGAAAAACTGTTTTTT. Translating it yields CASSSSGQGTNEKLFF.

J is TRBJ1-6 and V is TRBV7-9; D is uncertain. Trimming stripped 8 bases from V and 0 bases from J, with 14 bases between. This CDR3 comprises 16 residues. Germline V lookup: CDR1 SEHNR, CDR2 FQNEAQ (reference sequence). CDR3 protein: CASASDRSSYNSPLHF. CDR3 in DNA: TGTGCCAGCGCCTCCGACCGGAGCTCCTATAATTCACCCCTCCACTTT.

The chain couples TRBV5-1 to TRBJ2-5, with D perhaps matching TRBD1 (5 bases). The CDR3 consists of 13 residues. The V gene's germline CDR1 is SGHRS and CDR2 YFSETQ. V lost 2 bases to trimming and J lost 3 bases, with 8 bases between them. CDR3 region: CASSLGVEETQYF. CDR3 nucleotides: TGCGCCAGCAGCTTAGGGGTGGAAGAGACCCAGTACTTC.

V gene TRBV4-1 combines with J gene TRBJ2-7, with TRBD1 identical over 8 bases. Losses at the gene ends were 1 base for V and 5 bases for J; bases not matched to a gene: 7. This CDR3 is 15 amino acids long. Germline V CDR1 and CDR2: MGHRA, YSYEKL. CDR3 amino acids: CASSQAGTGSHEQYF. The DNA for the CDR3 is TGCGCCAGCAGCCAAGCCGGGACAGGATCCCACGAGCAGTACTTC.